The present entry profiles one T cell receptor beta chain with its context. The sample comes from a study of blood T cell repertoires in COVID-19. Background on the study: Sources were T cells, B-cell-depleted T cells, or PBMCs; the material itself was cDNA or gDNA.

Some clones are missing from TCRdb's copy, which holds only in-frame ones; the method was immunoSEQ multiplex PCR. The table includes around 190,000 clones, roughly 77% detected once. V shed 3 bases and J 0 bases; nucleotides not matched to a gene: 5. Germline-derived CDR1 and CDR2 are SEHNR and FQNEAQ (reference sequence). The CDR3 sequence is 16 residues long. The V call is TRBV7-9, the J call TRBJ2-1, with 7 nucleotides matching TRBD2. The sample taken for sequencing was peripheral blood. The receptor was isolated from a middle-aged woman with COVID-19, enrolled during active disease. The CDR3 loop is CASSLGGGPSYNEQFF. The CDR3 DNA follows: TGTGCCAGCAGCTTGGGGGGAGGGCCCTCCTACAATGAGCAGTTCTTC.